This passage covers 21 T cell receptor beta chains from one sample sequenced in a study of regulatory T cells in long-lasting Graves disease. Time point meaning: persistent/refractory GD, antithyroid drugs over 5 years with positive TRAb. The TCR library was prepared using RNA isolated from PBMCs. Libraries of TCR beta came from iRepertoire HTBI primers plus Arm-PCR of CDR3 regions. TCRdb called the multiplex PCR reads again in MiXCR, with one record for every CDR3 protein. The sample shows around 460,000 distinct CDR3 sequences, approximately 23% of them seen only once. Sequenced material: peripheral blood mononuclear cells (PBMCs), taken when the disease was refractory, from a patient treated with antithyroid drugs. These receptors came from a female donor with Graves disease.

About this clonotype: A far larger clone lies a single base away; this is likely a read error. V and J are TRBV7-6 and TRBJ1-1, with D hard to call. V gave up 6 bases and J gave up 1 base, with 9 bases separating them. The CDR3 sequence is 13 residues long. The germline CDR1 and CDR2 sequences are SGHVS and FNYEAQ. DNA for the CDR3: TGTGCCAGCAGAGTACCCAGGAACACTGAAGCTTTCTTT. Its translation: CASRVPRNTEAFF.

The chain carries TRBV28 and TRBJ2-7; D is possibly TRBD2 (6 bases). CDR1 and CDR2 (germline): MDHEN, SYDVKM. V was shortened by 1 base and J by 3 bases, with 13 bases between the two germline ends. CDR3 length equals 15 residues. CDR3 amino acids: CASSLSTGGDYEQYF. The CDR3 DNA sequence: TGTGCCAGCAGTTTATCGACTGGCGGGGACTACGAGCAGTACTTC.

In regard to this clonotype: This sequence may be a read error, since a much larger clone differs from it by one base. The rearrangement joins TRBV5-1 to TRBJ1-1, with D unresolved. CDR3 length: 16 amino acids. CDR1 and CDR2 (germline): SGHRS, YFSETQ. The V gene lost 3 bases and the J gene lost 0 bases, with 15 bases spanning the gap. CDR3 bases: TGCGCCAGCAGCTCCTTCGGCCCAGTCATGAACACTGAAGCTTTCTTT. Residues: CASSSFGPVMNTEAFF.

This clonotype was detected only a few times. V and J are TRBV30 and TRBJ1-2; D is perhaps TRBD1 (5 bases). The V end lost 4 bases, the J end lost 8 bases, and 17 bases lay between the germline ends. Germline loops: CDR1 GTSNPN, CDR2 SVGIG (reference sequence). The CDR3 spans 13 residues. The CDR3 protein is CAWTIGAVGGYTF. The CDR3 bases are TGTGCCTGGACCATCGGGGCGGTTGGGGGCTACACCTTC.

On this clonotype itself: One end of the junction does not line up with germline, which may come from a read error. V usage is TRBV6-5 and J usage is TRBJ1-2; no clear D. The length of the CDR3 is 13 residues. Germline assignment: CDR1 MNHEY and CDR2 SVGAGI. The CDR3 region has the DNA TGTGCCGGCAGTTACGACGGTAACTATGGCTACACCTTC. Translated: CAGSYDGNYGYTF.

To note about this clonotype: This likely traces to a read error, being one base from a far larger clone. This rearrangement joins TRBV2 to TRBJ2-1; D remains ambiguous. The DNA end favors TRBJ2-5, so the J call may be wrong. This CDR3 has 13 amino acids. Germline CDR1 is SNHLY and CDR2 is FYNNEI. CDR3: CASPWTTRETQYF. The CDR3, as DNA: TGTGCCAGTCCGTGGACGACCCGGGAGACCCAGTACTTC.

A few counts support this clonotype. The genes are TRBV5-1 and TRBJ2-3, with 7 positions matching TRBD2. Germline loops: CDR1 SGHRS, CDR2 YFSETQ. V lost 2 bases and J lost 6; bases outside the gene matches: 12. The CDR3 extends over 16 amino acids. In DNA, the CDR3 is TGCGCCAGCAGCTTACCGCTAGCGGTCGAGACGGATACGCAGTATTTT. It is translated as CASSLPLAVETDTQYF.

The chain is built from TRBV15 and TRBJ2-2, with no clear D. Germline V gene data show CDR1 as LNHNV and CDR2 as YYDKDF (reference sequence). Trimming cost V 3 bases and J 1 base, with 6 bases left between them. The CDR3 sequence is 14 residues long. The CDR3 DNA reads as TGTGCCACCAGCAGGAGACAGAACACCGGGGAGCTGTTTTTT. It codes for CATSRRQNTGELFF.

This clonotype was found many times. CDR3 nucleotide sequence: TGTGCCAGCAGCTTAGGGGGCGGCGAAAGCTCCTACGAGCAGTACTTC. Its protein product is CASSLGGGESSYEQYF. The chain combines TRBV7-2 with TRBJ2-7, with TRBD1 as a possible D gene (5 bases). Germline assignment: CDR1 SGHTA and CDR2 FQGNSA. The CDR3 sequence is 16 residues long. V was clipped by 1 base and J by 0 bases, with 13 bases between them.

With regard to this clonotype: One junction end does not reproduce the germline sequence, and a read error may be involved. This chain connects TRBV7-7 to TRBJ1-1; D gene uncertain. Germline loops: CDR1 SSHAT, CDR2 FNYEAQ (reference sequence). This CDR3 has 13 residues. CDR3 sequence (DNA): TGTGCTAGCAGAGCTAATATGGGCACTGAAGCTTTCTTT. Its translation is CASRANMGTEAFF.

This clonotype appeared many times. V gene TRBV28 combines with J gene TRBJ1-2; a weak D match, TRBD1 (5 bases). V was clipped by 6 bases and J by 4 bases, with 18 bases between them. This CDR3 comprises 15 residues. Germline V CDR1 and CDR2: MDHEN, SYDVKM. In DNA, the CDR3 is TGTGCCAGCAGGGAGGGACTGTTTATTGGCTATGGCTACACCTTC. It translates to CASREGLFIGYGYTF.

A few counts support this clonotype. This chain's CDR3 is CASSIRAGSNEQYF. Written as DNA, the CDR3 is TGTGCCAGCAGCATCAGAGCCGGCTCGAACGAGCAGTACTTC. V gene TRBV7-2 combines with J gene TRBJ2-7, with D unresolved. The CDR3 sequence is 14 residues long. The V end lost 5 bases, the J end lost 5 bases, and 16 bases lay between the germline ends. CDR1 is SGHTA and CDR2 is FQGNSA in the germline V gene.

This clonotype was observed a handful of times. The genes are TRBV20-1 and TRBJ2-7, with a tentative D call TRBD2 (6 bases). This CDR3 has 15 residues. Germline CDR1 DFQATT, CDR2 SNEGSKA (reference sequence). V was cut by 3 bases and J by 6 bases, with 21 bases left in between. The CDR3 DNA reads TGCAGTGCTAGTGCACAGGCGGCCTGGGACTCCGAGCAGTACTTC. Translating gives CSASAQAAWDSEQYF.

CDR3 sequence reads: CASSEAQGGRETQYF. For the CDR3, the DNA is TGTGCCAGCAGTGAAGCGCAGGGGGGGAGAGAGACCCAGTACTTC. The chain links TRBV2 to TRBJ2-5; perhaps D is TRBD1 or TRBD2 (7 bases each). Per the germline V gene, CDR1 is SNHLY and CDR2 is FYNNEI. CDR3 length: 15 residues. Trimming cost V 0 bases and J 4 bases, with 12 bases left between them. The variable domain in full, completed from reference TRBV2 and TRBJ2-5, reads EPEVTQTPSHQVTQMGQEVILRCVPISNHLYFYWYRQILGQKVEFLVSFYNNEISEKSEIFDDQFSVERPDGSNFTLKIRSTKLEDSAMYFCASSEAQGGRETQYFGPGTRLLVL.

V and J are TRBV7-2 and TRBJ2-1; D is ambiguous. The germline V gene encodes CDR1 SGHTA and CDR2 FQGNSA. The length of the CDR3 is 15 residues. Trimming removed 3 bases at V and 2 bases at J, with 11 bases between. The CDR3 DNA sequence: TGTGCCAGCAGCTTCGAGTCCGTAGCCTACAATGAGCAGTTCTTC. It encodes CASSFESVAYNEQFF.

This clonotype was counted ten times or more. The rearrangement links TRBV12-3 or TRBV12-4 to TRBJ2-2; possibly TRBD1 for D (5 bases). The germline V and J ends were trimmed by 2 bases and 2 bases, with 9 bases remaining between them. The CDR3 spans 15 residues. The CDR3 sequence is CASSLRQGNTGELFF. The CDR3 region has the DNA TGTGCCAGCAGTTTACGGCAGGGAAACACCGGGGAGCTGTTTTTT.

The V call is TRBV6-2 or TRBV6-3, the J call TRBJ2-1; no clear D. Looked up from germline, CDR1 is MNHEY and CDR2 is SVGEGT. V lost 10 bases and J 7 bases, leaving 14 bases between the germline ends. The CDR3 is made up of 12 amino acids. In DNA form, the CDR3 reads TGTGCCATCACCACAGATTCTAATGAGCAGTTCTTC. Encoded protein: CAITTDSNEQFF.

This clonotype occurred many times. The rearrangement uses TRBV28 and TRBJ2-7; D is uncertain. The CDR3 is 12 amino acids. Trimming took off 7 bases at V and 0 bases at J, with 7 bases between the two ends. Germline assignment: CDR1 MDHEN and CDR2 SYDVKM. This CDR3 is CASMGLSYEQYF. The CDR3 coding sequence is TGTGCCAGCATGGGCCTCTCCTACGAGCAGTACTTC.

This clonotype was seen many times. For the CDR3, the DNA is TGCAGTGCTGGGGACTTACGGCAGCCCCAGCATTTT. Amino acid sequence: CSAGDLRQPQHF. The V call is TRBV20-1, the J call TRBJ1-5; TRBD1 might be the D (5 bases). The V end lost 5 bases, the J end lost 7 bases, and 12 bases lay between the germline ends. Germline V gene lookup returns CDR1 DFQATT and CDR2 SNEGSKA (reference sequence). The CDR3 is 12 residues long.

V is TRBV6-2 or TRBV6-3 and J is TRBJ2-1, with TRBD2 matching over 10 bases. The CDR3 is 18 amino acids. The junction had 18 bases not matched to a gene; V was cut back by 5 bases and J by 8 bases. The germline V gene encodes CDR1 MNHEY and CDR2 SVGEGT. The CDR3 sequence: CASSTGRSSGRFGDEQFF. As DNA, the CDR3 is TGTGCCAGCAGTACCGGTCGTAGTAGCGGGAGGTTCGGCGATGAGCAGTTCTTC.

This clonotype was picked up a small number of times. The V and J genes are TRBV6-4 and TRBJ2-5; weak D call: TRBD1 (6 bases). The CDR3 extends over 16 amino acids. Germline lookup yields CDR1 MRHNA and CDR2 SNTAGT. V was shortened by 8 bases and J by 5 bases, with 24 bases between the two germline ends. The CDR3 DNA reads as TGTGCCAGCGGAAGGACAGCCACGAAGGGTCATGAGACCCAGTACTTC. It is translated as CASGRTATKGHETQYF.